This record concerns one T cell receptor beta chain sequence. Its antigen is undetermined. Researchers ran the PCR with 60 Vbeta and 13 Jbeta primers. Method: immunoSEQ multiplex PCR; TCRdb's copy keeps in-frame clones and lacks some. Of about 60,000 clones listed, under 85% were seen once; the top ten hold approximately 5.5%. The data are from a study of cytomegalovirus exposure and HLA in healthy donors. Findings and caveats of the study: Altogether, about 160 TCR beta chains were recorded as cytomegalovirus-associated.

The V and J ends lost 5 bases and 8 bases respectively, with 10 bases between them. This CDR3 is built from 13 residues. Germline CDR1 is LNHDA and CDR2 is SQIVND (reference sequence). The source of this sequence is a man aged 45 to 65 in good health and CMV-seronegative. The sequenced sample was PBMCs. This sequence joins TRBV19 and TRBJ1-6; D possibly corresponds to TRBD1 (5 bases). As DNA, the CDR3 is TGTGCCAGTAGTCCGTGGGGGGATTCACCCCTCCACTTT. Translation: CASSPWGDSPLHF.